The clone carrying this T cell receptor beta chain was counted between two and nine times. Its target is not known. Sequencing relied on a cDNA template that was reverse transcribed from extracted RNA. Data came from immunoSEQ multiplex PCR; TCRdb stores just in-frame clones and leaves some out. Counted here are under 75,000 clones, 45% to 55% occurring once; the ten biggest clones make up 17%. This entry is derived from a study of CD8+ T cells in alopecia areata. Overall study: For 6 to 18 months, tofacitinib was taken, and 6 months off drug followed. Study-wide findings and caveats: Sequencing of scalp samples also includes resident alphabeta T cells from normal skin.

CDR3 length: 14 amino acids. V shed 1 base and J shed 4 bases, with 11 bases lying between them. Germline values: CDR1 GTSNPN, CDR2 SVGIG (reference sequence). This sequence was found in a human donor with alopecia areata. This chain joins TRBV30 and TRBJ1-5; weak D call: TRBD1 (5 bases). The specimen comprised CD8+ T cells sorted from blood, sampled at week 0. CDR3 region: CAWSGLGGNQPQHF. DNA for the CDR3: TGTGCCTGGAGTGGCCTTGGGGGGAATCAGCCCCAGCATTTT. The full variable domain, rest sourced from reference TRBV30 and TRBJ1-5, is SQTIHQWPATLVQPVGSPLSLECTVEGTSNPNLYWYRQAAGRGLQLLFYSVGIGQISSEVPQNLSASRPQDRQFILSSKKLLLSDSGFYLCAWSGLGGNQPQHFGDGTRLSIL.